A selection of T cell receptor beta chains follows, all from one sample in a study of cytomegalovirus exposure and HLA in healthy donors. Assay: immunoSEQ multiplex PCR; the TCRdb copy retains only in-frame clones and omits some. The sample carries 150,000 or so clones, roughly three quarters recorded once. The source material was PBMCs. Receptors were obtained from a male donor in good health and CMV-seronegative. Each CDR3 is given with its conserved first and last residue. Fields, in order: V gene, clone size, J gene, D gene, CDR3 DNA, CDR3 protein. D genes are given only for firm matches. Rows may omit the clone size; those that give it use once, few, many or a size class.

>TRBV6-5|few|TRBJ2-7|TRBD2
TGTGCCAGCAGTTACTCTAGCGGGGCCTACGAGCAGTACTTC
CASSYSSGAYEQYF
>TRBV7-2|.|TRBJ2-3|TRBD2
TGTGCCAGCAGCTTAGCAGGGACTAGCGGGAGAGCAGATACGCAGTATTTT
CASSLAGTSGRADTQYF
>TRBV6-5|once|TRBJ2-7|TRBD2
TGTGCCAGCAGTTACAGTAGCGGGAGCGGCTACGAGCAGTACTTC
CASSYSSGSGYEQYF
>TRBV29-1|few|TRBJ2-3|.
TGCAGCGTTGAAGGGAGTACAGATACGCAGTATTTT
CSVEGSTDTQYF
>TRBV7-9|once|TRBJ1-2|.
TGTTCCAGCAGAGGGGGGGACTATGGCTACACCTTC
CSSRGGDYGYTF
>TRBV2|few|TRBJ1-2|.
TGTGCCAGCAGTGAGACCGGGTTTGGCTACACCTTC
CASSETGFGYTF
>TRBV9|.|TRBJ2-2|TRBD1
TGTGCCAGCAGCTCGACAGGGGGCATCACCGGGGAGCTGTTTTTT
CASSSTGGITGELFF
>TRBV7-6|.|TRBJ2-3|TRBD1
TGTGCCAGCAGCCCAAGACAGGGCCGCACAGATACGCAGTATTTT
CASSPRQGRTDTQYF
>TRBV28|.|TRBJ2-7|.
TGTGCCAGCACCACACAGACAGGAATAACCTACGAGCAGTACTTC
CASTTQTGITYEQYF
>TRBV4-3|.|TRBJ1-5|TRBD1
TGCGCCAGCAGCCTATACAGGGGAACGCAGCCCCAGCATTTT
CASSLYRGTQPQHF
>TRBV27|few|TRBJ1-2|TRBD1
TGTGCCAGCAGCCCCTTTGGGACAGGGGACCCCTATGGCTACACCTTC
CASSPFGTGDPYGYTF
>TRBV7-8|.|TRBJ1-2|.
TGTGCCAGCAGCTTCGGGAGGGATGGCTACACCTTC
CASSFGRDGYTF
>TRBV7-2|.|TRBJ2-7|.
TGTGCCAGCAGCCCGGGGACAAATACCTACGAGCAGTACTTC
CASSPGTNTYEQYF
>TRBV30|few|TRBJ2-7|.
TGTGCCTGGAGTCCCATCAACAACAGGCCGGCATACGAGCAGTACTTC
CAWSPINNRPAYEQYF
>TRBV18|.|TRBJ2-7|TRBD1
TGTGCCAGCTCACCGCTTCGGACAGGCTCAACCTACGAGCAGTACTTC
CASSPLRTGSTYEQYF
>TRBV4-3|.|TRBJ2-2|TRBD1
TGCGCCAGCAGCCAGCCCGGGACAGTAGTTGTGAACACCGGGGAGCTGTTTTTT
CASSQPGTVVVNTGELFF
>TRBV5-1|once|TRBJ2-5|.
TGCGCCAGCAGCCCGGGGACATCCTTGGAGACCCAGTACTTC
CASSPGTSLETQYF
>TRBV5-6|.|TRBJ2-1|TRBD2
TGTGCCAGCAGCTTGGTCGGGGGGGCCTACAATGAGCAGTTCTTC
CASSLVGGAYNEQFF
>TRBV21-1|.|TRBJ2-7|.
TGTGCTCCAGCAGGTGGGTGTGGGACAGGGTCCTACGAGCAGTACTTC
CAPAGGCGTGSYEQYF
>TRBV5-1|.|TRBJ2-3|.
TGCGCCAGCAGCGCGGGACAGACAGATACGCAGTATTTT
CASSAGQTDTQYF
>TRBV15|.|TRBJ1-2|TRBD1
TGTGCCACCAGCAGAGATTTAGGGACAGGAGGCTATGGCTACACCTTC
CATSRDLGTGGYGYTF
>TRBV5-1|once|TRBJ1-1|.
TGCGCCAGCAGCTTGCCGCAGGGGCCCAAAGAGGGGAACACTGAAGCTTTCTTT
CASSLPQGPKEGNTEAFF
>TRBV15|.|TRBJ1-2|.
TGTGCCACCAGCCCGGGGGGGGTTCCTAACTATGGCTACACCTTC
CATSPGGVPNYGYTF
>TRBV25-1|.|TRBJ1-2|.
TGTGCCACCTTGGGGGGAAATGGCTACACCTTC
CATLGGNGYTF
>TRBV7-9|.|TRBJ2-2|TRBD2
TGTGCCAGCAGCCAGCGGAGGGCTAGCGGTGTAGCCACCGGGGAGCTGTTTTTT
CASSQRRASGVATGELFF
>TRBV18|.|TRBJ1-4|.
TGTGCCAGCTCACCTCTAGTGGACACTGGTAATGAAAAACTGTTTTTT
CASSPLVDTGNEKLFF
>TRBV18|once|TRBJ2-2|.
TGTGCCAGCTCACCACTGCAGGGCGCCGGGGAGCTGTTTTTT
CASSPLQGAGELFF
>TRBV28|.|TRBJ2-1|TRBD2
TGTGCCAGCAGTTCTTCCGGGACTAGCCACAATGAGCAGTTCTTC
CASSSSGTSHNEQFF
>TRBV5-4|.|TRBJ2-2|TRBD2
TGTGCCAGCAGCAGACTAGCGGGGAGCACCGGGGAGCTGTTTTTT
CASSRLAGSTGELFF
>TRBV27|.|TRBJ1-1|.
TGTGCCAGCACCCCTAGGGCGCTAGGCCCAGCGGGGACTGAAGCTTTCTTT
CASTPRALGPAGTEAFF
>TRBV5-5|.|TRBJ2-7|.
TGTGCCAGCAGCTTGGCCTGGGAGAGCGAGCAGTACTTC
CASSLAWESEQYF
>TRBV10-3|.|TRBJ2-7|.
TGTGCCATCAGTGAGACAGGGCCCTACGAGCAGTACTTC
CAISETGPYEQYF
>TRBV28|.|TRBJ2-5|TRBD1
TGTGCCAGCAGTACCCCGGGACAGCGATTGACCCAAGAGACCCAGTACTTC
CASSTPGQRLTQETQYF
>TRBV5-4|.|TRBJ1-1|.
TGTGCCAGCAGCTTGGACAGGGTGACTGAAGCTTTCTTT
CASSLDRVTEAFF
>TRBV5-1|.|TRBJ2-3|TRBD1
TGCGCCAGCAGCCGCGACAGGGCTAGCACAGATACGCAGTATTTT
CASSRDRASTDTQYF
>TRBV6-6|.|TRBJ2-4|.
TGTGCCAGCTCACCCGGGTTAGGCAAAAACATTCAGTACTTC
CASSPGLGKNIQYF
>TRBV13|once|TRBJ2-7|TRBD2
TGTGCCAGCAGCTCCAGACTAGCGGGAGTCTACGAGCAGTACTTC
CASSSRLAGVYEQYF